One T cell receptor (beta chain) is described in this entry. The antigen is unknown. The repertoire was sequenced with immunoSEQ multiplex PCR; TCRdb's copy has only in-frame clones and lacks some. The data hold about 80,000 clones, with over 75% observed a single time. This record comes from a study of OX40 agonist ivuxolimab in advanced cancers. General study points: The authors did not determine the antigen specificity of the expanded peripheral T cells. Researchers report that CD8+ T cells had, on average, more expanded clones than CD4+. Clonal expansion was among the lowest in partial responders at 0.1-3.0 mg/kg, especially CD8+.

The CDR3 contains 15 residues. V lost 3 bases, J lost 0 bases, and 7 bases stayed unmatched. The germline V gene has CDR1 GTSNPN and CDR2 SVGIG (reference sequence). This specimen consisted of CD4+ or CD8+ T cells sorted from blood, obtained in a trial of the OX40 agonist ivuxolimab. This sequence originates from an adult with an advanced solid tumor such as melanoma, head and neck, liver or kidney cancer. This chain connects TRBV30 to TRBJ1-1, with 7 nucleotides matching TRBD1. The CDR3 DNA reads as TGTGCCTGGAGGCCGTGGGGACAGATGAACACTGAAGCTTTCTTT. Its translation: CAWRPWGQMNTEAFF.